The present T cell receptor beta chain was sequenced within a study of blood T cells in healthy people across ages. PCR was performed a second time for about 6 to 12 cycles using a sample-barcoded 5' primer and a J-beta primer mix. One entry per CDR3 protein results from TCRdb running MiXCR on the 5' RACE reads. Of about 1,000,000 distinct CDR3 sequences listed, more than 40% are singletons. Whole-study findings and limits: Significant beta diversity loss was already apparent by age approximately 38, declining roughly linearly.

Germline CDR1 MNHEY, CDR2 SMNVEV (reference sequence). The J segment lost 0 bases and the V segment lost 9 bases, leaving 7 bases of the junction unmatched. CDR3 length: 14 residues. Only a few counts were recorded for this clonotype. Its antigen is undetermined. The extraction recovered at least 6 micrograms of total RNA per sample. This TCR derives from a woman in her fifties or sixties in good health. Specimen: blood. The V and J genes are TRBV27 and TRBJ2-7, with TRBD1 matching over 8 bases. CDR3 in amino acids: CASQWTGSSYEQYF. DNA of the CDR3: TGTGCCAGTCAGTGGACAGGGAGCTCCTACGAGCAGTACTTC.